This entry lists 7 T cell receptor beta chains sequenced from one sample in a study of a mutant IDH1 vaccine in newly diagnosed glioma. Documented time point: week 47, end of study. Doses of 300 ug of mutant IDH1 20-mer peptide were given with topical imiquimod. Antigens for these TCRs are unknown. TCRdb keeps only in-frame clones here, not all; method: immunoSEQ multiplex PCR. The sample has 56,000 or so clones; around three quarters are singletons. Specimen: PBMCs, collected from a glioma patient whose treatment included an IDH1 peptide vaccine. These receptor sequences come from a middle-aged man with glioma.

The rearrangement joins TRBV30 to TRBJ1-6; unclear D gene. V lost 5 bases and J 7 bases, leaving 18 bases between the germline ends. The CDR3 loop spans 15 amino acids. Germline V gene sequence: CDR1 GTSNPN, CDR2 SVGIG (reference sequence). The CDR3 region has the DNA TGTGCCTGGGCCCCGAGGAGTACAGACAATTCACCCCTCCACTTT. This encodes CAWAPRSTDNSPLHF.

This clone was recorded a few times. The rearrangement uses TRBV9 and TRBJ2-5; D might be TRBD2 (7 bases). The germline V and J ends were trimmed by 0 bases and 5 bases, with 14 bases remaining between them. Germline V gene lookup returns CDR1 SGDLS and CDR2 YYNGEE. There are 15 residues in the CDR3. Written as DNA, the CDR3 is TGTGCCAGCAGCGTAGATCAGGGGAGGGGGGAGACCCAGTACTTC. It yields the protein CASSVDQGRGETQYF.

The rearrangement joins TRBV29-1 to TRBJ1-4; TRBD1 is a possible D gene (5 bases). The CDR3 totals 14 residues. Germline CDR1 reads SQVTM; CDR2 reads ANQGSEA. The chain's CDR3 is CSGADGTTNEKLFF. CDR3 nucleotides: TGCAGTGGGGCGGATGGGACAACTAATGAAAAACTGTTTTTT.

The chain is built from TRBV15 and TRBJ2-3; unclear D gene. The CDR3 runs to 14 residues. V was trimmed by 4 bases and J by 3 bases, leaving 11 bases between them. Germline CDR1 reads LNHNV; CDR2 reads YYDKDF (reference sequence). The CDR3 coding sequence is TGTGCCACCAGCACAACATTCGGTACAGATACGCAGTATTTT. It encodes CATSTTFGTDTQYF.

This chain joins TRBV6-1 and TRBJ2-7, with D possibly TRBD2 on 6 matching bases. The CDR3 is 11 residues long. CDR1 is MNHNS, CDR2 SASEGT, per germline. Trimming removed 2 bases at V and 7 bases at J, with 6 bases between. CDR3: CASSERGEQYF. CDR3 DNA sequence: TGTGCCAGCAGTGAACGGGGGGAGCAGTACTTC.

The chain is built from TRBV29-1 and TRBJ2-1; 8 bases are shared with TRBD1. The germline gives CDR1 SQVTM, CDR2 ANQGSEA. This CDR3 has 14 amino acids. The J segment lost 5 bases and the V segment lost 4 bases, leaving 7 bases of the junction unmatched. This CDR3 reads CSVVPQGAHNEQFF. The DNA for the CDR3 is TGCAGCGTTGTACCCCAGGGGGCACACAATGAGCAGTTCTTC.

The chain links TRBV19 to TRBJ2-1; the D call may be TRBD1 or TRBD2 (5 bases each). The CDR3 runs to 16 residues. Between the trimmed V and J ends, which lost 5 bases and 0 bases, there was a span of 14 bases. Germline V gives CDR1 LNHDA, CDR2 SQIVND (reference sequence). The CDR3 sequence is CASSPAWGSSYNEQFF. The CDR3 DNA follows: TGTGCCAGTAGTCCCGCCTGGGGGTCCTCCTACAATGAGCAGTTCTTC.